This entry lists 20 T cell receptor beta chains sequenced from one sample in a study of T cell responses to AZD1222 COVID-19 vaccine. The method was immunoSEQ multiplex PCR; TCRdb's version includes in-frame clones alone and lacks a portion of them. Among just over 150,000 clones, approximately 91% were seen once, and the ten largest hold 1.5%. Sample: peripheral blood, taken 28 days after the second AZD1222 dose. These receptors originate from an adult who received the AZD1222 COVID-19 vaccine.

The rearrangement links TRBV6-5 to TRBJ2-1, with 11 nucleotides matching TRBD1. CDR3 length equals 13 residues. The germline gives CDR1 MNHEY, CDR2 SVGAGI. V lost 6 bases, J lost 8 bases, and 3 bases stayed unmatched. In nucleotides, the CDR3 is TGTGCCAGCAGCGGACAGGGGGCAGATGAGCAGTTCTTC. Residues: CASSGQGADEQFF.

A few counts support this clone. The chain couples TRBV28 to TRBJ1-5; D is perhaps TRBD1 (6 bases). The CDR3 is 15 amino acids. V lost 5 bases, J lost 5 bases, and 16 bases lay in between. Germline V CDR1 and CDR2: MDHEN, SYDVKM. The CDR3 spells CASSPRGAGDQPQHF. The CDR3 DNA reads as TGTGCCAGCAGTCCGAGGGGGGCTGGGGATCAGCCCCAGCATTTT.

The rearrangement links TRBV27 to TRBJ2-6; D might be TRBD1 or TRBD2, each matching 5 bases. The V end lost 2 bases, the J end lost 14 bases, and 19 bases lay between the germline ends. This CDR3 has 15 residues. Germline V gene sequence: CDR1 MNHEY, CDR2 SMNVEV (reference sequence). CDR3 region: CASSLIGDGLRFLTF. CDR3 nucleotide sequence: TGTGCCAGCAGTTTAATCGGGGACGGACTGCGATTCCTGACTTTC.

The chain employs TRBV13 and TRBJ1-2; unclear D gene. This CDR3 has 14 residues. Germline V gene data show CDR1 as PRHDT and CDR2 as FYEKMQ (reference sequence). Trimming removed 0 bases from V and 3 bases from J, with 8 bases in between. Written as DNA, the CDR3 is TGTGCCAGCAGCTTAGGGGCCGGGGACTATGGCTACACCTTC. Its protein product is CASSLGAGDYGYTF.

This sequence joins TRBV5-4 and TRBJ1-4, with a weak D call TRBD1 (5 bases). The CDR3 totals 13 residues. Deletions cut 7 bases from V and 3 bases from J, with 10 bases between. The germline CDR1 and CDR2 sequences are SGHNT and YYREEE (reference sequence). The CDR3 region has the DNA TGTGCCAGCCAGGCAGGGCCTAATGAAAAACTGTTTTTT. It translates to CASQAGPNEKLFF.

The J gene is TRBJ1-3, the V gene TRBV9; 11 nucleotides align to TRBD1. CDR1 is SGDLS and CDR2 is YYNGEE in the germline V gene. The CDR3 sequence is 16 residues long. J gave up 2 bases and V 4 bases, and 5 bases lay outside the gene matches. CDR3: CASSPRTGGTGNTIYF. Here the CDR3 DNA reads TGTGCCAGCAGCCCTCGGACAGGGGGCACTGGAAACACCATATATTTT.

In this sample, this clone turned up once. The V and J genes are TRBV5-1 and TRBJ2-1; D is possibly TRBD2 (5 bases). Trimming shortened V by 2 bases and J by 2 bases, and 8 bases separated the two germline ends. Germline V gives CDR1 SGHRS, CDR2 YFSETQ. This CDR3 is 14 amino acids long. The CDR3 spells CASSLSGAYNEQFF. As DNA, the CDR3 is TGCGCCAGCAGCTTAAGCGGCGCCTACAATGAGCAGTTCTTC.

This rearrangement joins TRBV5-3 to TRBJ2-7; D gene uncertain. TRBV5-3 qualifies as an ORF whose function is uncertain. Trimming left V 10 bases short and J 2 bases short, with 16 bases between. The CDR3 has 13 residues. The CDR3 DNA reads as TGTGCCCCCCCAATACGACGTGCCTACGAGCAGTACTTC. Residues: CAPPIRRAYEQYF.

J is TRBJ1-5 and V is TRBV27; possibly TRBD1 for D (6 bases). Germline V gene data show CDR1 as MNHEY and CDR2 as SMNVEV (reference sequence). The CDR3 spans 13 residues. Deletions cut 6 bases from V and 7 bases from J, with 13 bases between. CDR3 sequence (DNA): TGTGCCAGCAGAGGGCAGGGGAAACAGCCCCAGCATTTT. The encoded protein is CASRGQGKQPQHF.

CDR3 loop: CASSTPSGPGGYTF. The CDR3 DNA is TGTGCCAGCAGTACCCCTTCAGGGCCCGGGGGCTACACCTTC. The gene calls are TRBV6-5 and TRBJ1-2, with D possibly TRBD1 on 5 matching bases. Germline CDR1 and CDR2: MNHEY and SVGAGI. The CDR3 has 14 residues. Trimming took off 5 bases at V and 8 bases at J, with 18 bases between the two ends.

This chain connects TRBV4-1 to TRBJ2-7; D gene uncertain. Germline V CDR1 and CDR2: MGHRA, YSYEKL. Trimming removed 0 bases at V and 0 bases at J, with 12 bases between. This CDR3 spans 16 amino acids. CDR3 bases: TGCGCCAGCAGCCAAGAAGCCATCAGGCACTCCTACGAGCAGTACTTC. As protein: CASSQEAIRHSYEQYF.

The chain joins TRBV19 to TRBJ1-2; possible D gene TRBD1, 5 bases. Germline CDR1 reads LNHDA; CDR2 reads SQIVND (reference sequence). The germline V and J ends were trimmed by 5 bases and 8 bases, with 24 bases remaining between them. There are 16 residues in the CDR3. CDR3 nucleotide sequence: TGTGCCAGTAGTCTGCTCAGAGGACAAGGGGCCCACGGCTACACCTTC. Translation gives CASSLLRGQGAHGYTF.

The V and J genes are TRBV7-8 and TRBJ1-2, with TRBD1 matching 8 bases. J lost 6 bases, V lost 2 bases, and 5 bases had no gene match. The CDR3 spans 14 residues. The germline CDR1 and CDR2 sequences are SGHVS and FQNEAQ. CDR3 bases: TGTGCCAGCAGCTTAAGGCCAGGGGGCGATGGCTACACCTTC. Encoded protein: CASSLRPGGDGYTF.

The V and J genes are TRBV5-1 and TRBJ1-4; 12 bases are a match to TRBD1. J was trimmed by 7 bases and V by 2 bases; bases with no gene match: 6. The CDR3 loop spans 16 amino acids. The germline gives CDR1 SGHRS, CDR2 YFSETQ. The CDR3 loop reads CASSFAPGQGAEKLFF. The CDR3 nucleotides read TGCGCCAGCAGCTTTGCCCCGGGACAGGGGGCTGAAAAACTGTTTTTT.

This clone was detected only once. The V and J genes are TRBV7-9 and TRBJ2-7; TRBD1 aligns across 7 bases. This CDR3 spans 14 amino acids. V was clipped by 4 bases and J by 2 bases; unmatched bases: 5. Germline V CDR1 and CDR2: SEHNR, FQNEAQ (reference sequence). The CDR3 is CASSSGQNPYEQYF. The CDR3 nucleotides read TGTGCCAGCAGCTCGGGACAGAACCCCTACGAGCAGTACTTC. Together with reference TRBV7-9 and TRBJ2-7, the CDR3 gives the full variable domain: DTGVSQNPRHKITKRGQNVTFRCDPISEHNRLYWYRQTLGQGPEFLTYFQNEAQLEKSRLLSDRFSAERPKGSFSTLEIQRTEQGDSAMYLCASSSGQNPYEQYFGPGTRLTVT.

This clone was found once. The sample holds other DNA sequences that translate to the same CDR3. The chain combines TRBV18 with TRBJ2-1, with 11 bases lining up with TRBD2. V gave up 0 bases and J gave up 4 bases; unmatched junction bases: 2. The CDR3 is 16 amino acids. Germline CDR1 is KGHSH and CDR2 is LQKENI. The CDR3 is CASSPPGTSGYNEQFF. CDR3 nucleotide sequence: TGTGCCAGCTCACCACCGGGGACTAGCGGATACAATGAGCAGTTCTTC.

The chain links TRBV18 to TRBJ1-2; D not resolved. The germline gives CDR1 KGHSH, CDR2 LQKENI. There are 15 residues in the CDR3. With 0 bases removed from V and 2 bases from J, the gap between germline ends came to 10 bases. This CDR3 reads CASSPPLKGNYGYTF. CDR3 bases: TGTGCCAGCTCACCACCTCTCAAAGGGAACTATGGCTACACCTTC.

The J gene is TRBJ2-7, the V gene TRBV18, with TRBD1 matching over 7 bases. The CDR3 consists of 17 residues. In germline, CDR1 is KGHSH, CDR2 LQKENI. Trimming removed 2 bases from V and 0 bases from J; junction bases left unmatched: 10. The CDR3 coding sequence is TGTGCCAGCTCACCAGCGAACAGGGGAACACGCTCCTACGAGCAGTACTTC. Translation: CASSPANRGTRSYEQYF.

This rearrangement joins TRBV3-1 (or the pseudogene TRBV3-2) to TRBJ1-1, with D unresolved. Germline values: CDR1 LGHDT, CDR2 YNNKEL (reference sequence). V lost 3 bases, J lost 5 bases, and 7 bases lay in between. The CDR3 runs 12 residues. CDR3 in DNA: TGTGCCAGCAGCCATTTGGGTACTGAAGCTTTCTTT. The encoded protein is CASSHLGTEAFF.

CDR3 in amino acids: CASSLDSTNEKLFF. The CDR3 DNA reads as TGTGCCAGCAGCTTAGACTCAACTAATGAAAAACTGTTTTTT. The gene calls are TRBV5-4 and TRBJ1-4; no clear D gene. Looked up from germline, CDR1 is SGHNT and CDR2 is YYREEE (reference sequence). With 2 bases removed from V and 0 bases from J, the gap between germline ends came to 5 bases. The CDR3 has 14 residues.